The 16 T cell receptor beta chains presented below share a single source sample, sequenced in a study of T cell changes during pregnancy in multiple sclerosis. Method: immunoSEQ multiplex PCR; TCRdb's copy keeps in-frame clones and lacks some. The sample yields about 41,000 clones, approximately 91% seen once. The sample was CD8+ T cells from peripheral blood mononuclear cells, taken in the third trimester of pregnancy. Receptors originate from a female donor with multiple sclerosis, enrolled in a pregnancy study.

This clone was picked up a small number of times. This chain uses TRBV5-1 with TRBJ1-2; 8 bases match TRBD1. Germline CDR1 and CDR2: SGHRS and YFSETQ. With 5 bases clipped from V and 6 bases from J, the junction kept 6 bases outside the gene matches. The CDR3 totals 13 residues. CDR3: CASRGDRGHGYTF. CDR3 sequence (DNA): TGCGCCAGCAGGGGCGACAGGGGCCATGGCTACACCTTC.

The chain recombines TRBV6-1 with TRBJ1-5; 9 positions agree with TRBD1. Germline assignment: CDR1 MNHNS and CDR2 SASEGT. This CDR3 is 19 amino acids long. V was clipped by 4 bases and J by 2 bases; unmatched bases: 15. CDR3 in DNA: TGTGCCAGCAGTGCCGTAGTGACAGGGGGAGTTATGGGCAATCAGCCCCAGCATTTT. Translated, it gives CASSAVVTGGVMGNQPQHF.

The chain links TRBV2 to TRBJ2-3; 10 bases align to TRBD2. V was clipped by 2 bases and J by 2 bases; unmatched bases: 10. CDR1 is SNHLY and CDR2 is FYNNEI in the germline V gene. This CDR3 spans 18 amino acids. The CDR3 region has the DNA TGTGCCAGCAGTGAATGGTTAAAGCGGGGGGGAAACACAGATACGCAGTATTTT. It yields the protein CASSEWLKRGGNTDTQYF.

The V call is TRBV6-5, the J call TRBJ2-7; D possibly corresponds to TRBD2 (6 bases). The germline gives CDR1 MNHEY, CDR2 SVGAGI. CDR3 size: 15 residues. V was shortened by 0 bases and J by 7 bases, with 16 bases between the two germline ends. CDR3 in DNA: TGTGCCAGCAGTTACTCGGGGACTGGTCTATGGGAGCAGTACTTC. It specifies CASSYSGTGLWEQYF.

This clone was recorded many times. The chain uses TRBV6-1 and TRBJ2-1, with 7 bases that match TRBD2. The CDR3 has 13 residues. Germline CDR1 MNHNS, CDR2 SASEGT. With 3 bases clipped from V and 5 bases from J, the junction kept 1 base outside the gene matches. CDR3 nucleotide sequence: TGTGCCAGCAGTGAGCGGGAGAACAATGAGCAGTTCTTC. It translates to CASSERENNEQFF.

The CDR3 DNA follows: TGTGCCAGCAGTACTGGGGGGGACCACAATGAGCAGTTCTTC. It codes for CASSTGGDHNEQFF. The V call is TRBV6-5, the J call TRBJ2-1, with 7 bases lining up with TRBD2. From germline, CDR1 is MNHEY and CDR2 SVGAGI. The CDR3 extends over 14 amino acids. Unmatched junction bases numbered 6, after V lost 5 bases and J lost 5 bases.

J is TRBJ2-7 and V is TRBV5-5; TRBD1 is a possible D gene (5 bases). The CDR3 sequence is 14 residues long. The V end was cut by 2 bases, the J end by 2 bases, with 11 bases between. CDR1 SGHKS and CDR2 YYEKEE come from the germline V gene (reference sequence). The CDR3 region has the DNA TGTGCCAGCAGCTTTTCGTGGGGCACCTACGAGCAGTACTTC. Translating gives CASSFSWGTYEQYF.

This clone was seen once. V and J are TRBV4-3 and TRBJ2-7, with 8 bases matching TRBD1. The J segment lost 2 bases and the V segment lost 0 bases, leaving 3 bases of the junction unmatched. CDR3 size: 15 residues. CDR1 LGHNA and CDR2 YSLEER come from the germline V gene. CDR3 nucleotide sequence: TGCGCCAGCAGCCAAGACAGGGGGCTGACCTACGAGCAGTACTTC. Translation gives CASSQDRGLTYEQYF.

The chain joins TRBV27 to TRBJ2-1, with 9 bases fitting TRBD1. The V segment lost 8 bases and the J segment 4 bases; nucleotides outside the gene matches: 3. The CDR3 length is 13 residues. The germline V gene has CDR1 MNHEY and CDR2 SMNVEV (reference sequence). CDR3 loop: CASGQGKYNEQFF. CDR3 coding DNA: TGTGCCAGCGGACAGGGGAAATACAATGAGCAGTTCTTC.

In DNA form, the CDR3 reads TGTGCCAGCAGCTTAGGGGCAGGGGGCGGGTACGAGCAGTACTTC. Translating gives CASSLGAGGGYEQYF. The chain carries TRBV7-3 and TRBJ2-7; 8 bases align to TRBD1. The germline CDR1 and CDR2 sequences are SGHTA and FQGTGA. Trimming cost V 2 bases and J 4 bases; bases outside gene matches: 7. There are 15 residues in the CDR3.

The chain uses TRBV19 and TRBJ2-7, with 7 bases fitting TRBD1. The J segment lost 0 bases and the V segment lost 5 bases, leaving 1 base of the junction unmatched. Germline CDR1 and CDR2: LNHDA and SQIVND (reference sequence). This CDR3 comprises 13 residues. The CDR3 bases are TGTGCCAGTAGTTGGGACAGCTCCTACGAGCAGTACTTC. Translation gives CASSWDSSYEQYF.

The chain couples TRBV4-3 to TRBJ1-1; 9 bases are a match to TRBD1. The ends lost 5 bases at V and 5 bases at J; junction bases unmatched: 9. Germline CDR1 and CDR2: LGHNA and YSLEER. This CDR3 region has 15 residues. CDR3 amino acids: CASSTGTGTGTEAFF. In nucleotides, the CDR3 is TGCGCCAGCAGCACCGGGACAGGGACGGGTACTGAAGCTTTCTTT.

As regards this clone: At one end the junction does not follow the germline gene, possibly because of a read error. This chain links TRBV6-8 with TRBJ2-7, with TRBD1 matching over 7 bases. The CDR3 is 13 residues long. CDR1 is MNHGY and CDR2 is SAAAGT in the germline V gene. CDR3 protein: CASIPPSARTGHF. DNA of the CDR3: TGTGCCAGCATTCCTCCCTCAGCGCGGACAGGCCACTTC.

V gene TRBV4-3 combines with J gene TRBJ1-2, with TRBD1 matching over 11 bases. The CDR3 contains 14 residues. Germline V gene data show CDR1 as LGHNA and CDR2 as YSLEER. Losses at the gene ends were 3 bases for V and 5 bases for J; bases not matched to a gene: 2. CDR3 nucleotides: TGCGCCAGCAGCCATGGACAGGGGGCTTATGGCTACACCTTC. Translated: CASSHGQGAYGYTF.

The rearrangement links TRBV9 to TRBJ2-7, with a possible D match to TRBD2 (5 bases). This CDR3 is built from 13 residues. Trimming pared 4 bases from V and 3 bases from J, leaving 11 bases between. Germline CDR1 is SGDLS and CDR2 is YYNGEE. The CDR3 DNA reads as TGTGCCAGCAGCCAAGAGGGCAGCTACGAGCAGTACTTC. Its translation is CASSQEGSYEQYF.

The chain links TRBV5-6 to TRBJ2-5, with TRBD2 identical over 10 bases. TRBJ2-7 explains the end of the DNA better; the J call may be wrong. This CDR3 has 15 residues. The germline V gene encodes CDR1 SGHDT and CDR2 YYEEEE. CDR3 in amino acids: CASSALAGDSYEQYF. The CDR3 bases are TGTGCCAGCAGCGCTCTAGCGGGAGACTCCTACGAGCAGTACTTC.